This T cell receptor (beta chain) was documented in a study of blood T cell repertoires in COVID-19 (dated by TCRdb to about 2020). About the investigation overall: Samples from collaborators originated in the United States, Italy and Spain and spanned both the acute and convalescent phases of COVID-19. The repertoires were released in a freely available public database intended as a resource for research on the immune response to SARS-CoV-2. Subjects who had been exposed to COVID-19, were actively infected with it, or had recovered from it provided the deeply sampled blood TCRbeta repertoires that made up the dataset. The material from the prospective study consisted of cDNA or gDNA derived from T cells, B-cell-depleted T cells, or PBMCs. Samples came from the ongoing ImmuneRACE study (first 160 participants) plus 1,254 subjects from 6 global collaborators. Where available, HLA class I and class II types were taken from metadata supplied by the sample provider and were not determined by assay-based typing. Nearly every sample came with metadata listing a de-identified subject ID, COVID-19 status, age in years and sex. Overall results and qualifications from the work: The amount of clinical and demographic metadata varied by source and participant and was provided uncurated.

Participants in the prospective study were enrolled through a virtual design, were aged about 18 to 100 years, and lived in approximately 24 United States geographic areas. Cohort assignment in the prospective study relied on participant-reported clinical history from a screening survey and a study questionnaire. ImmuneRACE Cohort 3 recovered participants were defined by two consecutive negative NP/OP PCR tests, healthcare professional clearance, or symptom resolution. Each participant in the prospective study had whole blood, serum and a nasopharyngeal or oropharyngeal swab collected by mobile phlebotomists. Participants in the prospective study had the option to provide additional blood draws and questionnaires over a roughly 2-month period. Before DNA extraction, prospective study blood samples were shipped either frozen or at room temperature. The immunoSEQ Assay, a bias-controlled multiplex PCR, was used to amplify TCRbeta CDR3 regions from genomic DNA. For the original study's pipeline: The number of nucleated cells in each sample was estimated from the amplification of reference gene primers within the assay. To quantify the absolute abundance of each unique TCRbeta CDR3 rearrangement, sequence reads were collapsed and filtered. For each sample, productive Simpson clonality was calculated as the square root of Simpson's diversity index over productive rearrangements. TCRdb holds this immuneACCESS table with in-frame rearrangements only. Some clones are missing; in checked studies, unresolved V genes explain under half, and the rest has no known cause. The D gene and trimming were derived from the DNA, and the V and J assignments and clone size from that table. The sample data list roughly 150,000 clones, and 80% of these were observed just once. The ten largest clonotypes hold around 6% of the sample.

According to the germline V gene (reference sequence), CDR1 reads GTSNPN and CDR2 reads SVGIG. Trimming takes 2 bases off V and 4 bases off J; junction bases not matched to a gene: 8. Inclusive of the bounding cysteine and phenylalanine, the CDR3 is 15 residues long. Just the 45-base CDR3 DNA is kept, in frame starting at base 1. This clone has only one observation. Its antigen is still unknown. Per-base qualities were not stored, and no clone one base away is much larger. The V and J genes are TRBV30 and TRBJ2-1, and 7 bases in between align with TRBD2. Sequenced sample: PBMCs or T cells enriched from blood (not recorded which). The clonotype was recovered from a man between 35 and 55 years old who had recovered from COVID-19. The CDR3 amino acid sequence is: CAWSPFAGGYNEQFF. The bases are TGTGCCTGGAGTCCCTTCGCCGGGGGGTACAATGAGCAGTTCTTC.